This T cell receptor (beta chain) was found in a study of siplizumab effects on memory and regulatory T cells. On this clone itself: The antigen remains unidentified.

CDR1 and CDR2 (germline): SGHRS, YFSETQ. This CDR3 has 14 amino acids. V was pared by 5 bases and J by 7 bases, with 6 bases of the junction left unmatched. Study findings and constraints: No assignable naive or memory phenotype existed for roughly 80-97% of proliferating CD4+ or CD8+ clones.

Using immunoSEQ multiplex PCR, the repertoire was profiled, and TCRdb retains in-frame clones only, with some absent. This sample carries about 100,000 clones, 94% of them seen once, and the ten largest clones take 1% to 1.5%. This sequence joins TRBV5-1 and TRBJ2-1; 10 positions agree with TRBD2. Specimen: non-Treg CD4+ T cells sorted from blood. This clonotype was obtained from a human donor in good health. The CDR3, as DNA: TGCGCCAGCAGGCAATCTAGCGGGAGTAATGAGCAGTTCTTC. This gives the protein CASRQSSGSNEQFF.